A single sample gave rise to the 4 T cell receptor beta chains below, sequenced in a study of shared clonotypes between healthy human individuals. Data came from immunoSEQ multiplex PCR; TCRdb stores just in-frame clones and leaves some out. The data hold around 2.3 million clones, with 90% to 97% observed a single time. The source material was naive CD4+ T cells sorted from blood. Subset given: CD45RA+ positively selected. The receptors shown here come from a man in his late teens or twenties in good health.

The rearrangement uses TRBV5-6 and TRBJ2-1; 13 positions match TRBD2. The V segment lost 2 bases and the J segment 6 bases; nucleotides outside the gene matches: 8. CDR1 is SGHDT, CDR2 YYEEEE, per germline. This CDR3 has 17 amino acids. The CDR3 DNA is TGTGCCAGCAGCTTACCTACGGGACTAGCGGGACCCAATGAGCAGTTCTTC. It specifies CASSLPTGLAGPNEQFF.

V is TRBV27 and J is TRBJ2-6; D unresolved. The V gene's germline CDR1 is MNHEY and CDR2 SMNVEV (reference sequence). Trimming left V 2 bases short and J 0 bases short, with 8 bases between. The CDR3 is made up of 16 amino acids. The CDR3 DNA reads TGTGCCAGCAGTTTAAAACCCCACTCTGGGGCCAACGTCCTGACTTTC. This sequence encodes CASSLKPHSGANVLTF.

The chain couples TRBV30 to TRBJ1-2; maybe TRBD1 (6 bases). V was pared by 0 bases and J by 5 bases, with 13 bases between. Germline CDR1 and CDR2: GTSNPN and SVGIG (reference sequence). CDR3 size: 14 residues. The CDR3: CAWSVRTGKYGYTF. In nucleotides, the CDR3 is TGTGCCTGGAGTGTTAGAACAGGGAAATATGGCTACACCTTC.

V usage is TRBV7-9 and J usage is TRBJ1-1, with TRBD1 as a possible D gene (5 bases). Trimming left V 5 bases short and J 3 bases short, with 13 bases between. Germline CDR1 and CDR2: SEHNR and FQNEAQ (reference sequence). The CDR3 totals 14 residues. In DNA, the CDR3 is TGTGCCAGCAGCCCAAGGCCGGGGGACACTGAAGCTTTCTTT. Translated: CASSPRPGDTEAFF.